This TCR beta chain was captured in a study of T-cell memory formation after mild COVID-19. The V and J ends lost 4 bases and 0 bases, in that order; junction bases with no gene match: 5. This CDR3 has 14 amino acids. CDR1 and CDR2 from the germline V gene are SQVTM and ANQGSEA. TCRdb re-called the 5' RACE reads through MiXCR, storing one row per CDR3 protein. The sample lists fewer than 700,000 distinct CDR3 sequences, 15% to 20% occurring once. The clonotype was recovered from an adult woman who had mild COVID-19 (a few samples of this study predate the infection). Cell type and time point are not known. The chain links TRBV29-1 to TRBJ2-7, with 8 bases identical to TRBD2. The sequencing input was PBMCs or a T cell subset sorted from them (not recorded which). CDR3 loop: CSVGGTSISYEQYF. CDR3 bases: TGCAGCGTTGGTGGGACTAGTATCTCCTACGAGCAGTACTTC.